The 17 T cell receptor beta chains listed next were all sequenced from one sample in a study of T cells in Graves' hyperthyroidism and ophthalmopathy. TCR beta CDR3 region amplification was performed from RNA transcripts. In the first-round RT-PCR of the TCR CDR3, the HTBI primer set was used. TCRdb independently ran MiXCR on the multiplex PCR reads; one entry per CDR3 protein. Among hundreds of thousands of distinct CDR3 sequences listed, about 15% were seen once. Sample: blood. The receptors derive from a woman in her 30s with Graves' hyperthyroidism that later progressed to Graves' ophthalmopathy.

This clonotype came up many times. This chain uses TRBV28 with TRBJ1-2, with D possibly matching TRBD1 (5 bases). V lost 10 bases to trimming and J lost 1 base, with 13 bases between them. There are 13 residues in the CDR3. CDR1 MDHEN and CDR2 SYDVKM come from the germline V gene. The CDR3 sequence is CATRVGVNYGYTF. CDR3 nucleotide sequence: TGTGCCACTAGGGTGGGGGTTAACTATGGCTACACCTTC.

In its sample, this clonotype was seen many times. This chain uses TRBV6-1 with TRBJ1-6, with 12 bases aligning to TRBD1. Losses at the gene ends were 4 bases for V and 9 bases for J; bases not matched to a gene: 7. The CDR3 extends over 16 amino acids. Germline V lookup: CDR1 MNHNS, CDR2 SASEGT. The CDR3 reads CASSASGQGASSPLHF. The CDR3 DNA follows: TGTGCCAGCAGTGCCTCGGGACAGGGGGCGAGTTCACCCCTCCACTTT.

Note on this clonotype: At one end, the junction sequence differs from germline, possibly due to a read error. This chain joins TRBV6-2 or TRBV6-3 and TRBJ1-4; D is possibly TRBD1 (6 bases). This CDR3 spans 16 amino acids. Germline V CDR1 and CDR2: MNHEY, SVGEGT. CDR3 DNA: TGTGCCAGCAGTTACTCGAGGGGGAAGGGGGATGAAAAACCGTTTTTT. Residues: CASSYSRGKGDEKPFF.

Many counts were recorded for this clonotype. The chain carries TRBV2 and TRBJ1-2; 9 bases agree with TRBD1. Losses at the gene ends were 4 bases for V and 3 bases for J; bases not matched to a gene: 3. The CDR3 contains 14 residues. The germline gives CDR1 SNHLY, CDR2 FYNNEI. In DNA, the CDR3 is TGTGCCAGCAGTGTGGACAGGGGCGACTATGGCTACACCTTC. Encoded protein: CASSVDRGDYGYTF.

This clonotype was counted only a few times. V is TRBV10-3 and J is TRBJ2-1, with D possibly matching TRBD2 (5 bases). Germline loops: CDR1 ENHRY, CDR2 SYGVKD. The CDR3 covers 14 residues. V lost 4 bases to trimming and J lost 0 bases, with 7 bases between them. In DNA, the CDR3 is TGTGCCATCAGTGCTGGGAGCTCCTACAATGAGCAGTTCTTC. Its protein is CAISAGSSYNEQFF.

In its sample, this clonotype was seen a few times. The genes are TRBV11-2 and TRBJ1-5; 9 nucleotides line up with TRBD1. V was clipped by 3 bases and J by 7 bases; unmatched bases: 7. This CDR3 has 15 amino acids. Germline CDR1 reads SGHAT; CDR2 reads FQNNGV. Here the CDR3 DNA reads TGTGCCAGCAGCTTGGTACAGGGGGCTAGGCAGCCCCAGCATTTT. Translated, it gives CASSLVQGARQPQHF. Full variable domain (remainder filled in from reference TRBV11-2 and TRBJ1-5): EAGVAQSPRYKIIEKRQSVAFWCNPISGHATLYWYQQILGQGPKLLIQFQNNGVVDDSQLPKDRFSAERLKGVDSTLKIQPAKLEDSAVYLCASSLVQGARQPQHFGDGTRLSIL.

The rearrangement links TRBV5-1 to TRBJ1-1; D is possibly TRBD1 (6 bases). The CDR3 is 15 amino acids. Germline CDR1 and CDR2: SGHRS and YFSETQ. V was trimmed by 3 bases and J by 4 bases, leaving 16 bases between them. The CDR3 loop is CASSSDSGHLTEAFF. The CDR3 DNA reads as TGCGCCAGCAGCTCAGACTCGGGACACCTCACTGAAGCTTTCTTT.

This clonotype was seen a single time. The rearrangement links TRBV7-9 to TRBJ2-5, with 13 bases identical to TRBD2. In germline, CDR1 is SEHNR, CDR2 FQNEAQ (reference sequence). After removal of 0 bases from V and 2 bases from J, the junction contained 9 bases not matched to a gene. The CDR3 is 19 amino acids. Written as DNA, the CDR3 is TGTGCCAGCAGCTTAGCGGGGACTAGCGGGACTTCTTTTCAAGAGACCCAGTACTTC. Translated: CASSLAGTSGTSFQETQYF.

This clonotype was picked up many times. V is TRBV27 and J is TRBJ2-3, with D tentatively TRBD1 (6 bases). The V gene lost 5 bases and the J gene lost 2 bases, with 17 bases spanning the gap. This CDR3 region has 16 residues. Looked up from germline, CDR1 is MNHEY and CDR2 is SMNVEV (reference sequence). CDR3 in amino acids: CASSDPGEAVTDTQYF. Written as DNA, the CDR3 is TGTGCCAGCAGTGATCCAGGGGAAGCGGTCACAGATACGCAGTATTTT.

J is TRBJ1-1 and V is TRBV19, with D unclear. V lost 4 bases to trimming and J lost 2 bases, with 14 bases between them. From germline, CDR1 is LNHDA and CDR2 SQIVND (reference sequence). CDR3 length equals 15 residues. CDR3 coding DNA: TGTGCCAGTAGTAACCAAGGAGTCCCAAACACTGAAGCTTTCTTT. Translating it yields CASSNQGVPNTEAFF.

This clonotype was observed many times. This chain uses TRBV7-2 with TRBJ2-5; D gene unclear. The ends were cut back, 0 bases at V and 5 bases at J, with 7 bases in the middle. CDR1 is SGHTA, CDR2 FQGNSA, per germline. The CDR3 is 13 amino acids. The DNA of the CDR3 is TGTGCCAGCAGCTTAGCGCCCGTGGAGACCCAGTACTTC. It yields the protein CASSLAPVETQYF.

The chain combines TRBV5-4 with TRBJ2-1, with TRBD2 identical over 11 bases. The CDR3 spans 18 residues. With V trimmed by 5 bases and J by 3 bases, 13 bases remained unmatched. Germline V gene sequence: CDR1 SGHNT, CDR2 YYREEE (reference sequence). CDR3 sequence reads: CASSLDRGGTSGYNEQFF. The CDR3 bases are TGTGCCAGCAGTTTAGACAGGGGTGGGACTAGCGGCTACAATGAGCAGTTCTTC.

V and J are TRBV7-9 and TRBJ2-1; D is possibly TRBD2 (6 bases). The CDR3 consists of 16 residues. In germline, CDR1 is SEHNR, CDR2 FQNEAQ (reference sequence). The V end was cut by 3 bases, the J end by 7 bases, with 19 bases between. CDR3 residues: CASSFDRQGGGNEQFF. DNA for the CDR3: TGTGCCAGCAGCTTTGACCGCCAGGGTGGAGGGAATGAGCAGTTCTTC.

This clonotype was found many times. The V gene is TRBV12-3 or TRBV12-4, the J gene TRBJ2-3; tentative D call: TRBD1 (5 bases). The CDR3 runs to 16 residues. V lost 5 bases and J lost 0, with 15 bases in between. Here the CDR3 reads CASSRSAGFSTDTQYF. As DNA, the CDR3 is TGTGCCAGCAGTCGTTCAGCAGGGTTCAGCACAGATACGCAGTATTTT.

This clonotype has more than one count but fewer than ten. This CDR3 reads CASSVGTGRMNTEAFF. The CDR3 DNA reads as TGTGCCAGCAGCGTAGGAACAGGGAGAATGAACACTGAAGCTTTCTTT. The chain is built from TRBV9 and TRBJ1-1, with D tentatively TRBD1 (6 bases). Germline V gene sequence: CDR1 SGDLS, CDR2 YYNGEE. With 0 bases removed from V and 0 bases from J, the gap between germline ends came to 12 bases. There are 16 residues in the CDR3.

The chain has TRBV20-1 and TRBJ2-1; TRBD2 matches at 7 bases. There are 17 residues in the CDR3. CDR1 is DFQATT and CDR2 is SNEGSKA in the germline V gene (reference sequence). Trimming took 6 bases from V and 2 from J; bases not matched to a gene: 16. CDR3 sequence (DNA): TGCAGTGCAAGCCCGCGGCTAGCGGAACAAACCTACAATGAGCAGTTCTTC. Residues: CSASPRLAEQTYNEQFF.

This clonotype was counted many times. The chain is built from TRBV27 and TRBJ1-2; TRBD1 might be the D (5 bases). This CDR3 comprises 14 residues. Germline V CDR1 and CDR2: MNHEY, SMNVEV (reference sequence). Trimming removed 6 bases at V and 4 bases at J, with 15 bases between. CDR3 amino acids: CASRFRDATYGYTF. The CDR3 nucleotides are TGTGCCAGCAGATTCCGGGACGCAACCTATGGCTACACCTTC.